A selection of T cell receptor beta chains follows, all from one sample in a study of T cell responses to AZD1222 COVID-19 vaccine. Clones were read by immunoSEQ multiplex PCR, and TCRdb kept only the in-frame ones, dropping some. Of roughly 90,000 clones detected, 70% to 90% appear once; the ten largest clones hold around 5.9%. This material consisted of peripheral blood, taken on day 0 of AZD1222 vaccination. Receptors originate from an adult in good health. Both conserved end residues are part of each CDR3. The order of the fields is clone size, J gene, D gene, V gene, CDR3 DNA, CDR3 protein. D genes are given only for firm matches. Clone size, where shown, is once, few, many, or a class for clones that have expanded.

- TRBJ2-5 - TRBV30 TGTGCCTGGAACCTCGGGACTCTCCAAGAGACCCAGTACTTC CAWNLGTLQETQYF
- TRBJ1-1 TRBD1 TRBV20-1 TGCAGTGCTAGTGGTTGGGACAGGGGAACTGAAGCTTTCTTT CSASGWDRGTEAFF
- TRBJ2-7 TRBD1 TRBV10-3 TGTGCCACGGGGGTCCGGGACAGGGGCCACGAGCAGTACTTC CATGVRDRGHEQYF
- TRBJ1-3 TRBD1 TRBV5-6 TGTGCCAGCAGCCCAGGACAGGGGGGCTCTGGAAACACCATATATTTT CASSPGQGGSGNTIYF
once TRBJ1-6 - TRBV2 TGTGCCAGCGAGAGAGGGGGTGTAAGCTCCTATAATTCACCCCTCCACTTT CASERGGVSSYNSPLHF
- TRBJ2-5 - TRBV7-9 TGTGCCAGCAGCAATTCGCCAAGCCAAGAGACCCAGTACTTC CASSNSPSQETQYF
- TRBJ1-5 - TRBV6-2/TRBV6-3 TGTGCCAGCAGTTACTCCCGGTCCAGGGGTCATCAGCCCCAGCATTTT CASSYSRSRGHQPQHF
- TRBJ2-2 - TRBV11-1 TGTGCCAGCAGCTTACAGGGTGGGAACACCGGGGAGCTGTTTTTT CASSLQGGNTGELFF
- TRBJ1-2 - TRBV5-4 TGTGCCAGCAGCTCCGCGAGGGCGGGGGGGTATGGCTACACCTTC CASSSARAGGYGYTF
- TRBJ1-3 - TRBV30 TGTGCCTGGGGAGGCCCGGAGGGGGACTCTGGAAACACCATATATTTT CAWGGPEGDSGNTIYF
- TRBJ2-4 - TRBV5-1 TGCGCCAGCAGCTTGGCCCAGGACTCAGGGCGGGGAAACATTCAGTACTTC CASSLAQDSGRGNIQYF